A single sample is the source of the 16 T cell receptor beta chains below, sequenced in a study of cytomegalovirus exposure and HLA in healthy donors. PCR involved 60 Vbeta and 13 Jbeta primers. Only in-frame clones appear in the TCRdb table, and some are missing; sequencing was by immunoSEQ multiplex PCR. Among 160,000 or so clones listed, 81% were seen once. The material sequenced was PBMCs. The receptors originated from a woman aged 45-59 years in good health and CMV-seronegative.

The genes are TRBV4-2 and TRBJ2-7; D gene uncertain. The CDR3 runs to 14 residues. Germline CDR1 LGHNA, CDR2 YNFKEQ. Trimming shortened V by 0 bases and J by 2 bases, and 8 bases separated the two germline ends. The CDR3 nucleotides read TGTGCCAGCAGCCAAGATGCGAACCCCTACGAGCAGTACTTC. Its translation: CASSQDANPYEQYF.

V gene TRBV6-6 combines with J gene TRBJ2-1; tentative D call: TRBD1 (6 bases). Deletions cut 0 bases from V and 12 bases from J, with 18 bases between. Germline-derived CDR1 and CDR2 are MNHNY and SVGAGI (reference sequence). The CDR3 has 15 amino acids. CDR3 nucleotides: TGTGCCAGCAGTTACTCACAGGGCGCGGTCGGATTGCAGTTCTTC. Residues: CASSYSQGAVGLQFF.

This clone has only a few counts. The chain combines TRBV15 with TRBJ1-2; D may be TRBD1 (6 bases). CDR3 length equals 14 residues. V lost 0 bases and J lost 11, with 16 bases in between. The germline V gene has CDR1 LNHNV and CDR2 YYDKDF (reference sequence). The CDR3 DNA follows: TGTGCCACCAGCAGAGATGGGGTTGGGGGCCGGTACACCTTC. This translates into CATSRDGVGGRYTF.

Only one count was recorded for this clone. The V call is TRBV5-1, the J call TRBJ2-7; D uncertain. The CDR3 runs 13 residues. The germline V gene has CDR1 SGHRS and CDR2 YFSETQ. Trimming removed 0 bases at V and 3 bases at J, with 7 bases between. The CDR3 region has the DNA TGCGCCAGCAGCTTGGATCTTTACTACGAGCAGTACTTC. Protein product: CASSLDLYYEQYF.

The chain has TRBV2 and TRBJ1-1; D not resolved. Per germline, CDR1 SNHLY and CDR2 FYNNEI. The V end was cut by 5 bases, the J end by 0 bases, with 25 bases between. The CDR3 is 19 amino acids. DNA of the CDR3: TGTGCCAGCAGTCCTGAAATGACGGGATTTATATCCATGAACACTGAAGCTTTCTTT. Protein sequence: CASSPEMTGFISMNTEAFF. The full variable domain, completed using reference TRBV2 and TRBJ1-1, is EPEVTQTPSHQVTQMGQEVILRCVPISNHLYFYWYRQILGQKVEFLVSFYNNEISEKSEIFDDQFSVERPDGSNFTLKIRSTKLEDSAMYFCASSPEMTGFISMNTEAFFGQGTRLTVV.

The chain has TRBV30 and TRBJ1-2; D possibly corresponds to TRBD1 (6 bases). Germline CDR1 GTSNPN, CDR2 SVGIG (reference sequence). This CDR3 region has 13 residues. The germline V and J ends were trimmed by 1 base and 5 bases, with 11 bases remaining between them. Here the CDR3 reads CAWSANGQYGYTF. CDR3 nucleotide sequence: TGTGCCTGGAGTGCGAACGGACAGTATGGCTACACCTTC.

V usage is TRBV6-1 and J usage is TRBJ1-4; possible D gene TRBD1, 5 bases. Germline V CDR1 and CDR2: MNHNS, SASEGT. This CDR3 has 15 residues. Trimming cost V 0 bases and J 7 bases, with 12 bases left between them. The CDR3 here is CASSEAGGISEKLFF. CDR3 DNA sequence: TGTGCCAGCAGTGAAGCGGGGGGAATCAGTGAAAAACTGTTTTTT.

As to this clone: Other DNA sequences in this sample translate to the same CDR3. The V call is TRBV5-8, the J call TRBJ1-1; D gene ambiguous. V gave up 0 bases and J gave up 7 bases, with 4 bases separating them. Germline V gene lookup returns CDR1 SGHTS and CDR2 YDEGEE. CDR3 length: 11 residues. The CDR3 DNA sequence: TGTGCCAGCAGCTTGGCACTTGAAGCTTTCTTT. Translation gives CASSLALEAFF.

The V gene is TRBV2, the J gene TRBJ2-7; D may be TRBD1 (5 bases). Germline V gene lookup returns CDR1 SNHLY and CDR2 FYNNEI. Trimming took 5 bases from V and 2 from J, leaving 13 bases between them. The CDR3 is made up of 14 amino acids. CDR3 region: CASSPPGKAYEQYF. The CDR3 coding sequence is TGTGCCAGCAGTCCTCCAGGGAAAGCCTACGAGCAGTACTTC.

The chain recombines TRBV28 with TRBJ2-7, with D perhaps matching TRBD1 (5 bases). V dropped 8 bases and J dropped 2 bases, with 16 bases sitting between them. This CDR3 has 14 residues. In germline, CDR1 is MDHEN, CDR2 SYDVKM. CDR3 sequence: CASAREAVTYEQYF. The CDR3 nucleotides read TGTGCCAGCGCCAGGGAAGCTGTTACCTACGAGCAGTACTTC.

The CDR3 nucleotides read TGTGCCAGCAGTTACCGACAGGGTAGGGGGAACTATGGCTACACCTTC. Its protein is CASSYRQGRGNYGYTF. This chain joins TRBV6-5 and TRBJ1-2, with 7 bases that match TRBD1. Germline V gives CDR1 MNHEY, CDR2 SVGAGI. The CDR3 sequence is 16 residues long. V trimming: 2 bases; J trimming: 2 bases; junction bases outside the gene matches: 8.

The rearrangement uses TRBV27 and TRBJ1-5; 10 nucleotides agree with TRBD1. V shed 2 bases, J shed 7 bases, and the junction held 5 bases outside the gene matches. Germline values: CDR1 MNHEY, CDR2 SMNVEV (reference sequence). This CDR3 comprises 15 residues. The CDR3, as DNA: TGTGCCAGCAGTTTAGGGACAGGGGTAAGCCAGCCCCAGCATTTT. It specifies CASSLGTGVSQPQHF.

V and J are TRBV28 and TRBJ1-5; 12 bases line up with TRBD1. This CDR3 contains 17 residues. Germline CDR1 reads MDHEN; CDR2 reads SYDVKM. The J segment lost 5 bases and the V segment lost 7 bases, leaving 12 bases of the junction unmatched. CDR3 region: CASIRAGGQGADQPQHF. The CDR3 bases are TGTGCCAGCATCCGTGCGGGGGGACAGGGGGCTGATCAGCCCCAGCATTTT.

The V and J genes are TRBV19 and TRBJ1-2; tentatively, D is TRBD1 (6 bases). V was clipped by 5 bases and J by 0 bases, with 10 bases between them. The CDR3 length is 14 residues. Germline CDR1 LNHDA, CDR2 SQIVND (reference sequence). CDR3 amino acids: CASSPGTTNYGYTF. The DNA of the CDR3 is TGTGCCAGTAGTCCCGGGACAACTAACTATGGCTACACCTTC.

The chain has TRBV6-1 and TRBJ2-2; a weak D match, TRBD2 (5 bases). The CDR3 sequence is 14 residues long. Germline V CDR1 and CDR2: MNHNS, SASEGT. Trimming shortened V by 3 bases and J by 8 bases, and 13 bases separated the two germline ends. CDR3 nucleotide sequence: TGTGCCAGCAGTGACCCTTTCGGGATTGGGGAGCTGTTTTTT. Translating gives CASSDPFGIGELFF.

The chain employs TRBV19 and TRBJ1-5; D is perhaps TRBD1 (5 bases). Germline CDR1 reads LNHDA; CDR2 reads SQIVND (reference sequence). Trimming took off 3 bases at V and 6 bases at J, with 21 bases between the two ends. This CDR3 contains 17 residues. The CDR3 sequence is CASSIAAGSRVGQPQHF. The CDR3 nucleotides are TGTGCCAGTAGTATTGCGGCAGGGTCGCGCGTGGGTCAGCCCCAGCATTTT.